Listed here are 10 T cell receptor beta chains from one sample, sequenced in a study of shared clonotypes between healthy human individuals. Repertoires were generated with immunoSEQ multiplex PCR, while TCRdb's copy carries only in-frame clones and drops some. Of about 2 million clones listed, 95% are singletons. Specimen: naive CD4+ T cells sorted from blood. Subset indicated: CD45RA+ positively selected. These receptors were taken from a young man in good health.

This clone was seen only once. This specimen includes other DNA sequences encoding the same CDR3. V is TRBV9 and J is TRBJ2-7; 8 bases are a match to TRBD1. Germline V gene sequence: CDR1 SGDLS, CDR2 YYNGEE. The CDR3 length is 15 residues. Germline trimming cut 3 bases from V and 1 base from J; bases unmatched to any gene: 6. The CDR3 bases are TGTGCCAGCAGCGCACGGACAGGGTCTTCCTACGAGCAGTACTTC. Translation: CASSARTGSSYEQYF. Full variable domain (remainder filled in from reference TRBV9 and TRBJ2-7): DSGVTQTPKHLITATGQRVTLRCSPRSGDLSVYWYQQSLDQGLQFLIQYYNGEERAKGNILERFSAQQFPDLHSELNLSSLELGDSALYFCASSARTGSSYEQYFGPGTRLTVT.

This chain links TRBV29-1 with TRBJ2-5, with D tentatively TRBD1 (5 bases). The V end lost 7 bases, the J end lost 0 bases, and 9 bases lay between the germline ends. The CDR3 covers 12 residues. Germline values: CDR1 SQVTM, CDR2 ANQGSEA. The CDR3 here is CSARTNQETQYF. In DNA, the CDR3 is TGCAGCGCCAGGACAAACCAAGAGACCCAGTACTTC.

This clone has only a few counts. The rearrangement links TRBV25-1 to TRBJ1-2; D is ambiguous. The CDR3 loop spans 16 amino acids. CDR1 and CDR2 from the germline V gene are MGHDK and SYGVNS. Trimming removed 2 bases at V and 8 bases at J, with 21 bases between. CDR3 residues: CASSEPPGRAGGGYTF. In nucleotides, the CDR3 is TGTGCCAGCAGTGAACCTCCCGGACGGGCAGGAGGGGGCTACACCTTC.

V is TRBV4-1 and J is TRBJ2-7; 7 bases align to TRBD1. This CDR3 is built from 14 residues. The ends lost 4 bases at V and 3 bases at J; junction bases unmatched: 6. The germline V gene encodes CDR1 MGHRA and CDR2 YSYEKL. CDR3 sequence (DNA): TGCGCCAGCAGCCTGGACAGGTTACGCTACGAGCAGTACTTC. It is translated as CASSLDRLRYEQYF.

This sequence joins TRBV5-1 and TRBJ1-6, with D perhaps TRBD1 (5 bases). V dropped 6 bases and J dropped 9 bases, with 13 bases sitting between them. The CDR3 contains 13 residues. Germline values: CDR1 SGHRS, CDR2 YFSETQ. The CDR3 sequence is CASKRGDTSPLHF. The CDR3 region has the DNA TGCGCCAGCAAGAGAGGGGATACTTCACCCCTCCACTTT.

The rearrangement links TRBV28 to TRBJ1-6; D might be TRBD1 (6 bases). Germline V gene sequence: CDR1 MDHEN, CDR2 SYDVKM. V was pared by 5 bases and J by 3 bases, with 14 bases between. The CDR3 sequence is 16 residues long. The CDR3 loop is CASSTRNRVYNSPLHF. As DNA, the CDR3 is TGTGCCAGCAGTACTCGAAACAGGGTCTATAATTCACCCCTCCACTTT.

V usage is TRBV6-6 and J usage is TRBJ1-2; D is uncertain. The V gene lost 7 bases and the J gene lost 1 base, with 13 bases spanning the gap. The CDR3 runs to 14 residues. In germline, CDR1 is MNHNY, CDR2 SVGAGI (reference sequence). This CDR3 is CASTEVRVNYGYTF. The CDR3 nucleotides are TGTGCCAGCACCGAGGTGCGGGTTAACTATGGCTACACCTTC.

This clone was counted once. The chain links TRBV6-1 to TRBJ1-2, with 8 bases identical to TRBD1. Germline assignment: CDR1 MNHNS and CDR2 SASEGT. The CDR3 totals 17 residues. V was clipped by 3 bases and J by 4 bases; unmatched bases: 13. In DNA, the CDR3 is TGTGCCAGCAGTGAGGTTGGGAACAGGGGGTCTTCCTATGGCTACACCTTC. Encoded protein: CASSEVGNRGSSYGYTF.

The chain joins TRBV2 to TRBJ1-2; 8 bases agree with TRBD1. Per the germline V gene, CDR1 is SNHLY and CDR2 is FYNNEI. V lost 6 bases to trimming and J lost 6 bases; unmatched junction nucleotides: 3. The CDR3 covers 12 residues. The CDR3 nucleotides read TGTGCCAGCAGGTCACAGGGGGATGGCTACACCTTC. Its translation is CASRSQGDGYTF.

The J gene is TRBJ2-1, the V gene TRBV5-6, with unresolved D. The V end was cut by 4 bases, the J end by 4 bases, with 15 bases between. Germline V gives CDR1 SGHDT, CDR2 YYEEEE. The CDR3 covers 15 residues. CDR3 sequence (DNA): TGTGCCAGCAGCCCGATCCGCTCTCAATACAATGAGCAGTTCTTC. Residues: CASSPIRSQYNEQFF. Supplemented by reference TRBV5-6 and TRBJ2-1, the full variable domain reads DAGVTQSPTHLIKTRGQQVTLRCSPKSGHDTVSWYQQALGQGPQFIFQYYEEEERQRGNFPDRFSGHQFPNYSSELNVNALLLGDSALYLCASSPIRSQYNEQFFGPGTRLTVL.